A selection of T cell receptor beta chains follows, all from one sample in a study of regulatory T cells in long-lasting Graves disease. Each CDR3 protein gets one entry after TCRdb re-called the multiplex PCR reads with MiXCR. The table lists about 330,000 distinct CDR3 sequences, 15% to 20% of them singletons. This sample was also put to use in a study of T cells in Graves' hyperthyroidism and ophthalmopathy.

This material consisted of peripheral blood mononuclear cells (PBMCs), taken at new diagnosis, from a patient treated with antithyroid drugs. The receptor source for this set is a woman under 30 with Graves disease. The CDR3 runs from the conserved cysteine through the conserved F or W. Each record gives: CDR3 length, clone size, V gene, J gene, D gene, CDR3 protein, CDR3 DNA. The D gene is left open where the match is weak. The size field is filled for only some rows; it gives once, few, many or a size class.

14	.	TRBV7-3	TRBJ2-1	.	CASSLQGGVNEQFF	TGTGCCAGCAGCTTGCAGGGGGGAGTCAATGAGCAGTTCTTC
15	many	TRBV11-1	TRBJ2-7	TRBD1	CASSSDRARKYEQYF	TGTGCCAGCAGCTCAGACAGGGCTCGGAAGTACGAGCAGTACTTC
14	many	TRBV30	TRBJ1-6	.	CAWSVRGFNSPLHF	TGTGCCTGGAGTGTACGAGGATTTAATTCACCCCTCCACTTT
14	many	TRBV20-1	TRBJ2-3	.	CSAGEGRWTDTQYF	TGCAGTGCTGGAGAGGGGAGGTGGACAGATACGCAGTATTTT
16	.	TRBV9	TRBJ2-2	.	CASSPEGRANTGELFF	TGTGCCAGCAGCCCAGAGGGACGGGCGAACACCGGGGAGCTGTTTTTT
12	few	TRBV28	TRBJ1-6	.	CASSSGASPLHF	TGTGCCAGCAGTTCGGGGGCCTCACCCCTCCACTTT
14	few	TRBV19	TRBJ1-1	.	CASMERLMNTEAFF	TGTGCCAGTATGGAAAGGCTCATGAACACTGAAGCTTTCTTT
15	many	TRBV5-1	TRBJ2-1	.	CASSLEGVPGNEQFF	TGCGCCAGCAGCTTGGAGGGAGTGCCTGGGAATGAGCAGTTCTTC
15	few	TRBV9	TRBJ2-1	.	CASSVAQGSGNEQFF	TGTGCCAGCAGCGTAGCACAGGGTTCTGGCAATGAGCAGTTCTTC
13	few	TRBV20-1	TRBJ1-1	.	CSARTPEGSEAFF	TGCAGTGCACGGACGCCGGAGGGGAGTGAAGCTTTCTTT
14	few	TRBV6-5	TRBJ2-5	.	CASSLGGTRETQYF	TGTGCCAGCAGTTTAGGGGGGACCCGAGAGACCCAGTACTTC
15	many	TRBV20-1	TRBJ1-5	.	CSARDLGNSNQPQHF	TGCAGTGCTAGAGATCTAGGGAATAGCAATCAGCCCCAGCATTTT
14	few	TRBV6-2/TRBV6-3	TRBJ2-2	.	CASSALGTTGELFF	TGTGCCAGCAGTGCCCTAGGTACCACCGGGGAGCTGTTTTTT
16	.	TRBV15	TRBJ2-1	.	CATSRDRGGRASLEFF	TGTGCCACCAGCAGAGATCGAGGTGGCAGGGCGTCGCTCGAGTTCTTC